The 10 T cell receptor beta chains given below trace back to one sample, sequenced in a study of beta chain features in type 1 diabetes. Sequencing targeted expressed TCRB transcripts, as all isolated RNA had been reverse transcribed. Assay: immunoSEQ multiplex PCR; the TCRdb copy retains only in-frame clones and omits some. Altogether 40,000 to 45,000 clones are present, over 50% being singletons, with the ten largest covering 2% to 2.5%. Sample: Tregs from blood. These receptors were collected from a woman younger than 35 in good health.

A single count supports this clone. The CDR3 region is CASSLSSGGDTQYF. CDR3 nucleotides: TGTGCCAGCAGCTTAAGTTCCGGGGGAGATACGCAGTATTTT. The chain is built from TRBV7-9 and TRBJ2-3; a weak D match, TRBD2 (6 bases). The V gene's germline CDR1 is SEHNR and CDR2 FQNEAQ (reference sequence). CDR3 length equals 14 residues. V lost 2 bases to trimming and J lost 5 bases, with 11 bases between them.

This CDR3 reads CASSARLAGGPIQYF. CDR3 bases: TGTGCCAGCAGCGCTAGACTAGCGGGAGGACCCATTCAGTACTTC. This chain uses TRBV5-8 with TRBJ2-4, with 13 positions matching TRBD2. CDR3 length equals 15 residues. Per the germline V gene, CDR1 is SGHTS and CDR2 is YDEGEE. Unmatched junction bases numbered 7, after V lost 4 bases and J lost 9 bases. Using reference TRBV5-8 and TRBJ2-4 for the parts outside the CDR3, the full variable domain is EAGVTQSPTHLIKTRGQQATLRCSPISGHTSVYWYQQALGLGLQFLLWYDEGEERNRGNFPPRFSGRQFPNYSSELNVNALELEDSALYLCASSARLAGGPIQYFGAGTRLSVL.

This clone has a handful of counts. This chain joins TRBV5-1 and TRBJ2-4; tentatively, D is TRBD2 (5 bases). Trimming took off 3 bases at V and 0 bases at J, with 16 bases between the two ends. The CDR3 consists of 17 residues. Germline CDR1 reads SGHRS; CDR2 reads YFSETQ. CDR3 in DNA: TGCGCCAGCAGCTCTACCCTGGACGGACTAGCCAAAAACATTCAGTACTTC. It yields the protein CASSSTLDGLAKNIQYF.

This clone was counted a few times. The chain has TRBV7-9 and TRBJ2-7, with 7 nucleotides matching TRBD1. CDR1 and CDR2 (germline): SEHNR, FQNEAQ (reference sequence). CDR3 length: 16 amino acids. V lost 3 bases, J lost 0 bases, and 8 bases stayed unmatched. The CDR3 DNA is TGTGCCAGCAGCTTGTACAGGGGCGCAACCTCCTACGAGCAGTACTTC. Translating it yields CASSLYRGATSYEQYF.

This clone was counted between two and nine times. J is TRBJ2-1 and V is TRBV19; 10 nucleotides align to TRBD2. Germline CDR1 is LNHDA and CDR2 is SQIVND (reference sequence). This CDR3 is built from 20 residues. Germline trimming cut 0 bases from V and 2 bases from J; bases unmatched to any gene: 13. CDR3 in amino acids: CASSIDGMASGRIAYNEQFF. In DNA form, the CDR3 reads TGTGCCAGTAGTATAGATGGAATGGCTAGCGGGAGAATCGCCTACAATGAGCAGTTCTTC.

The J gene is TRBJ1-3, the V gene TRBV7-6; no clear D. CDR3 length: 15 residues. Looked up from germline, CDR1 is SGHVS and CDR2 is FNYEAQ. V lost 5 bases, J lost 0 bases, and 11 bases lay in between. The DNA for the CDR3 is TGTGCCAGCAGCGCCAGCAGGAACTCTGGAAACACCATATATTTT. Protein sequence: CASSASRNSGNTIYF.

V gene TRBV7-9 combines with J gene TRBJ2-2, with no clear D. In germline, CDR1 is SEHNR, CDR2 FQNEAQ (reference sequence). This CDR3 spans 12 amino acids. V lost 7 bases and J lost 3, with 6 bases in between. The CDR3 sequence: CASTRDTGELFF. The CDR3 DNA reads as TGTGCCAGCACCCGGGACACCGGGGAGCTGTTTTTT.

This clone was seen more than once but under ten times. The gene calls are TRBV28 and TRBJ2-5, with 9 bases identical to TRBD1. V lost 6 bases, J lost 5 bases, and 10 bases stayed unmatched. Germline V lookup: CDR1 MDHEN, CDR2 SYDVKM. CDR3 size: 15 residues. The CDR3 is CASSRGGTGKETQYF. The CDR3 nucleotides read TGTGCCAGCAGCCGAGGGGGGACAGGGAAGGAGACCCAGTACTTC. Full variable domain (rest looked up from reference TRBV28 and TRBJ2-5): DVKVTQSSRYLVKRTGEKVFLECVQDMDHENMFWYRQDPGLGLRLIYFSYDVKMKEKGDIPEGYSVSREKKERFSLILESASTNQTSMYLCASSRGGTGKETQYFGPGTRLLVL.

The chain uses TRBV7-7 and TRBJ2-5, with D maybe TRBD2 (5 bases). The V gene lost 5 bases and the J gene lost 5 bases, with 18 bases spanning the gap. The CDR3 is made up of 15 amino acids. The V gene's germline CDR1 is SSHAT and CDR2 FNYEAQ (reference sequence). The CDR3 bases are TGTGCCAGCAGCCCCGAGTTCCAGCGGTGGGAGACCCAGTACTTC. Its protein product is CASSPEFQRWETQYF.

This clone is a singleton in its sample. The chain employs TRBV7-8 and TRBJ2-7; TRBD1 might be the D (5 bases). This CDR3 has 14 amino acids. Between the trimmed V and J ends, which lost 1 base and 3 bases, there was a span of 10 bases. In germline, CDR1 is SGHVS, CDR2 FQNEAQ. The DNA of the CDR3 is TGTGCCAGCAGCTTAGTTCAGGGCGTCTACGAGCAGTACTTC. Translated, it gives CASSLVQGVYEQYF.